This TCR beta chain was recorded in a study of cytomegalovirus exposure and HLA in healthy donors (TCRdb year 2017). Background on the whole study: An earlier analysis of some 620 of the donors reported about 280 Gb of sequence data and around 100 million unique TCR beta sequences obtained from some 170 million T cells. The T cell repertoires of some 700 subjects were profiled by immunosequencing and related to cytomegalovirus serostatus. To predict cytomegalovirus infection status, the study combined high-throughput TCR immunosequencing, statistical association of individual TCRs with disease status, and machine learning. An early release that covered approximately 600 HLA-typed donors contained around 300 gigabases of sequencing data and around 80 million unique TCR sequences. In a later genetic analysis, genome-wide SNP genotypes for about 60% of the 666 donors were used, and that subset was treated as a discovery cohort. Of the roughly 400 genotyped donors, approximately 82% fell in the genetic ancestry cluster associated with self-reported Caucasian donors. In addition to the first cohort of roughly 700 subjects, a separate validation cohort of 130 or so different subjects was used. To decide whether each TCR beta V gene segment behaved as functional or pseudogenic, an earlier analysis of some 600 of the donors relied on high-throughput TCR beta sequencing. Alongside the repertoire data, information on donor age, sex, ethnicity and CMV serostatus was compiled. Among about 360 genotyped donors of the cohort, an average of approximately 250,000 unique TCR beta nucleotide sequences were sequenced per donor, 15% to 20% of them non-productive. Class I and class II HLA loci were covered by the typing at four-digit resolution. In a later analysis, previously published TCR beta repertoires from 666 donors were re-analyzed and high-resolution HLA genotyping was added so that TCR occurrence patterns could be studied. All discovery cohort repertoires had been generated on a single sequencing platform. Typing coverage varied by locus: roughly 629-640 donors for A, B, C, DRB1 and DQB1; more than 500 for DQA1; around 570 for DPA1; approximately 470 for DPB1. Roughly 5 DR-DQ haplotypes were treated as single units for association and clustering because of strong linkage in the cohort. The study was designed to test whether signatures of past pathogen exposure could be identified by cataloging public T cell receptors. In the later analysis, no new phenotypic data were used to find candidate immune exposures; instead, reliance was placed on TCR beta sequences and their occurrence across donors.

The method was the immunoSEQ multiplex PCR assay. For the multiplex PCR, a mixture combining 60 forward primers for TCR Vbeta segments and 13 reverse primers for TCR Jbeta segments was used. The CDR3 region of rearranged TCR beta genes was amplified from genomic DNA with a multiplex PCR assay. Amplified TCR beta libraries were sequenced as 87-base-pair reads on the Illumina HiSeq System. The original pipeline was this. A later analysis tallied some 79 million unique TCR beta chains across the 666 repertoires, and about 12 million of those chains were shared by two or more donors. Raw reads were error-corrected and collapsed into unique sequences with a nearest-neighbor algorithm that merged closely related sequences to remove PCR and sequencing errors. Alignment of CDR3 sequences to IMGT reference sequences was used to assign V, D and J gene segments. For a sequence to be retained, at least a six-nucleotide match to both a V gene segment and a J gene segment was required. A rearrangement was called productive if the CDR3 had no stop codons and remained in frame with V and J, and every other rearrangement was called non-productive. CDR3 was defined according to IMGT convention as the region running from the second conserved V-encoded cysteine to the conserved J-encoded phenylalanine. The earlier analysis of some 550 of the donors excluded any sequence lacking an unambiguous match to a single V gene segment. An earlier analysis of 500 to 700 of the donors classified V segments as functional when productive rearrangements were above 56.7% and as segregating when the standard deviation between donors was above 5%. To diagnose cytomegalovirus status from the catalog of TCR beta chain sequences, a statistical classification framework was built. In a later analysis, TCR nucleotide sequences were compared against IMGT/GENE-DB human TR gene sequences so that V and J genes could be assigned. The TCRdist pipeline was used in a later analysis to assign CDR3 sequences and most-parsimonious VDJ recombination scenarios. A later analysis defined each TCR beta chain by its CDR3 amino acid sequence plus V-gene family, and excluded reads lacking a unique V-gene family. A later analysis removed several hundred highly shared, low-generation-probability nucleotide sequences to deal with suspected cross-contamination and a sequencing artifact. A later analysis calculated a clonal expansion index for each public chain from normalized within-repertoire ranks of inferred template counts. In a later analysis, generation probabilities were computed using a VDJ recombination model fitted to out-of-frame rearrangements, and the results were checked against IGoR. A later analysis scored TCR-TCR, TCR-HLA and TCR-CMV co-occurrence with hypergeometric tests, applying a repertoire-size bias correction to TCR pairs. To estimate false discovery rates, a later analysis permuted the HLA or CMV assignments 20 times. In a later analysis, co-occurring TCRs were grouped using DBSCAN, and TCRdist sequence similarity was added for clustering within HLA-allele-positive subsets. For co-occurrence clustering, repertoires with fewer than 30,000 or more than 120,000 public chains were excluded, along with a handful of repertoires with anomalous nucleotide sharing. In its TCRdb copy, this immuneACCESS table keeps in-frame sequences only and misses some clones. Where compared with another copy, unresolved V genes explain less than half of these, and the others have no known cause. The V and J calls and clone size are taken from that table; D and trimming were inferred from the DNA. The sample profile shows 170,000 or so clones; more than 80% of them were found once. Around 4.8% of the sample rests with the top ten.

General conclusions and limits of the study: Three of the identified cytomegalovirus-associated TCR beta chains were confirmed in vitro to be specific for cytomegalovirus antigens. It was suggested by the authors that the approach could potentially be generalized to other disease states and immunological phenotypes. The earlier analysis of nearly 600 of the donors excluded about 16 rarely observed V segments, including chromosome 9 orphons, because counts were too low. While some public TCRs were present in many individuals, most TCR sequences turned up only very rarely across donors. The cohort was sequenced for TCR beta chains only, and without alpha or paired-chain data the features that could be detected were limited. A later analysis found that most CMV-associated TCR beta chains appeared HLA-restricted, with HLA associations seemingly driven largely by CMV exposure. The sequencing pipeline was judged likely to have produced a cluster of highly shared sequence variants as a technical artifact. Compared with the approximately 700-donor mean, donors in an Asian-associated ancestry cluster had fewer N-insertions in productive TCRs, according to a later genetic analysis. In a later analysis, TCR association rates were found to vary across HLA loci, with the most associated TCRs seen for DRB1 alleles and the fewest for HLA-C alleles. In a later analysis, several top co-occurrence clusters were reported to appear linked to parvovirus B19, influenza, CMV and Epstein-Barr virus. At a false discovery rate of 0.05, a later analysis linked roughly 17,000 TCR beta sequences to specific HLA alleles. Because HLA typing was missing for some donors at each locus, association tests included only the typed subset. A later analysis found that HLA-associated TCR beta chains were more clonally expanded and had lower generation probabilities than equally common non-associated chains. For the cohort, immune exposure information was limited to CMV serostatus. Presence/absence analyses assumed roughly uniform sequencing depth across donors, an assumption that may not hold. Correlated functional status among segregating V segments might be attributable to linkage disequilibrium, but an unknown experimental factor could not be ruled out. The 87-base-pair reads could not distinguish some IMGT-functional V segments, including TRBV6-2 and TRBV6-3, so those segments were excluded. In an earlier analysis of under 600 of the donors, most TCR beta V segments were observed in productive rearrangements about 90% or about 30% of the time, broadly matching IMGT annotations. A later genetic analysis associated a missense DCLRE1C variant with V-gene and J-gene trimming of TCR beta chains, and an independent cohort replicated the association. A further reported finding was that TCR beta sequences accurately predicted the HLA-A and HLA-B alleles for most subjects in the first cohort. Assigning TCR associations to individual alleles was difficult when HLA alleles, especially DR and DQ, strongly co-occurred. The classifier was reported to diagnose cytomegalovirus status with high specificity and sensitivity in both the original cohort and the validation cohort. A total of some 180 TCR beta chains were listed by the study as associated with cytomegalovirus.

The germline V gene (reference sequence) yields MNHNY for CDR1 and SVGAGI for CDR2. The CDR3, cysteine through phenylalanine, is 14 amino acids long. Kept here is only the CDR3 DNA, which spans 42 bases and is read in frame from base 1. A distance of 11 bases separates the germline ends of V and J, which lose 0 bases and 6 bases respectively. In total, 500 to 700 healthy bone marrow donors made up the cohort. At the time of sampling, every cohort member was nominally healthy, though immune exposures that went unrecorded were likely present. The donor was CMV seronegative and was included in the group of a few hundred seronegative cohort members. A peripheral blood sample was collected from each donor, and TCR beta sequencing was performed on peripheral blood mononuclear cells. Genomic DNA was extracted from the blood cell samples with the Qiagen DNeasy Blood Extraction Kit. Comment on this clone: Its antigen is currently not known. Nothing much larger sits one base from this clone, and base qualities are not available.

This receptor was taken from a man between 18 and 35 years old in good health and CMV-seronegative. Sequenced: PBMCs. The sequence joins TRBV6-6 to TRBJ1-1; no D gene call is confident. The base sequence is TGTGCCAGCAGTTACTCGATAATTGACTCTGAAGCTTTCTTT. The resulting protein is CASSYSIIDSEAFF.